This T cell receptor beta chain was recorded in a study of blood T cell repertoires in COVID-19. Across the whole study: Sites in the United States, Italy and Spain provided acute and convalescent COVID-19 samples. PBMCs, B-cell-depleted T cells, or T cells were the source of the cDNA or gDNA that made up the material.

In the original analysis: Using reference gene primer amplification, nucleated cell counts were estimated. Assay used: immunoSEQ multiplex PCR; TCRdb lists only in-frame clones, some missing. V and J calls and clone size are as listed in that table; D and trimming were resolved from the DNA. The data show around 300,000 clones, about nine tenths seen once. Germline assignment: CDR1 KGHDR and CDR2 SFDVKD. The CDR3 is 15 amino acids. V lost 1 base and J 7 bases, leaving 10 bases between the germline ends. This rearrangement joins TRBV24-1 to TRBJ1-6, with D hard to call. The TCR sequence derives from a man younger than 35 with active or convalescent COVID-19. Sequences were obtained from peripheral blood. The CDR3 reads CATSDFGAPNSPLHF. The CDR3 DNA reads as TGTGCCACCAGTGATTTCGGAGCGCCAAATTCACCCCTCCACTTT.